This T cell receptor (beta chain) is from a study of regulatory T cells in long-lasting Graves disease. A note on this clonotype: The target antigen is unknown.

Study-wide results and caveats: Persistent cases favored TRBV28, TRBJ1-2 and TRBJ2-5. The study found persistent patients shared more public clonotypes (roughly 3,000) than new patients (roughly 880).

Germline values: CDR1 SGHKS, CDR2 YYEKEE (reference sequence). The CDR3 is 13 residues long. Trimming removed 4 bases from V and 10 bases from J; junction bases left unmatched: 7. Time point: persistent/refractory GD, antithyroid drugs over 5 years with positive TRAb. There was RNA extracted from PBMCs, and the TCR library was made from it. Arm-PCR of CDR3 regions and iRepertoire HTBI primers were used to build TCR beta libraries. TCRdb called the multiplex PCR reads again in MiXCR, with one record for every CDR3 protein. The sample lists about 660,000 distinct CDR3 sequences; about 30% were seen once.

This clonotype was obtained from a female donor with Graves disease. The gene calls are TRBV5-5 and TRBJ1-2; 10 bases fit TRBD1. The sequenced sample was peripheral blood mononuclear cells (PBMCs), obtained when the disease was refractory, from a patient treated with antithyroid drugs. The CDR3: CASSLGTGVDYTF. The CDR3 DNA follows: TGTGCCAGCAGCCTAGGGACAGGGGTTGACTACACCTTC.